The following is a TCR beta chain sequence with its context. TCR beta libraries used around 2.2 micrograms of DNA from cryopreserved PBMCs. The sample belongs to a study of cytotoxic CD8 clonotypes in ibrutinib-treated CLL. Study-wide background: Sequenced samples delivered averages of 200,000 to 300,000 productive templates and around 90,000 productive rearrangements.

This table comes from immunoSEQ multiplex PCR, and its TCRdb copy is limited to in-frame clones, with some not included. Of some 300,000 clones in the sample, 80% were seen once. Unmatched junction bases numbered 11, after V lost 10 bases and J lost 12 bases. The CDR3 has 11 residues. Germline CDR1 is MNHEY and CDR2 is SVGAGI. This chain joins TRBV6-5 and TRBJ1-2; 7 nucleotides agree with TRBD1. The clonotype comes from a human donor with chronic lymphocytic leukemia. Sequences were derived from PBMCs, sampled before ibrutinib treatment. In DNA form, the CDR3 reads TGTGCCACGAAGGAAGACAGGGCACACACCTTC. It translates to CATKEDRAHTF.